The 31 T cell receptor beta chains below were found in one sample sequenced in a study of PD-1 blockade in classical Hodgkin lymphoma. Here immunoSEQ multiplex PCR was the method, and the copy in TCRdb shows in-frame clones only, minus some. Of roughly 86,000 clones listed, about 83% are singletons. Time point defined: cycle 4 day 1 (C4D1), after 5 to 7 weeks of nivolumab. Autologous stem cell transplantation was followed by relapse in every patient, and brentuximab vedotin exposure varied. The material sequenced was peripheral blood mononuclear cells (PBMCs), taken before the fourth cycle of nivolumab. Receptor source: a human donor with classical Hodgkin lymphoma.

This clone turned up a few times. The chain uses TRBV5-4 and TRBJ1-2; D uncertain. This CDR3 has 15 amino acids. Germline lookup yields CDR1 SGHNT and CDR2 YYREEE (reference sequence). Deletions cut 6 bases from V and 10 bases from J, with 25 bases between. DNA of the CDR3: TGTGCCAGCACCTCCAATGGGGTAGCGGAGGGCCTCTACACCTTC. Translated, it gives CASTSNGVAEGLYTF.

The sample holds one count of this clone. The V gene is TRBV9, the J gene TRBJ2-7; no firm D call. Trimming removed 0 bases from V and 4 bases from J, with 14 bases in between. The CDR3 runs 15 residues. The V gene's germline CDR1 is SGDLS and CDR2 YYNGEE. The CDR3 reads CASSVGRQSFYEQYF. The CDR3 nucleotides read TGTGCCAGCAGCGTAGGTCGGCAAAGCTTTTACGAGCAGTACTTC.

The V call is TRBV5-4, the J call TRBJ2-3; possibly TRBD1 for D (6 bases). Deletions cut 7 bases from V and 2 bases from J, with 17 bases between. Germline assignment: CDR1 SGHNT and CDR2 YYREEE (reference sequence). The CDR3 sequence is 15 residues long. The CDR3 here is CASGPPGANTDTQYF. In nucleotides, the CDR3 is TGTGCCAGCGGCCCCCCAGGGGCAAACACAGATACGCAGTATTTT.

The chain links TRBV30 to TRBJ2-7, with a tentative D call TRBD2 (6 bases). The V end was cut by 1 base, the J end by 4 bases, with 11 bases between. The CDR3 contains 13 residues. Per the germline V gene, CDR1 is GTSNPN and CDR2 is SVGIG (reference sequence). The CDR3 bases are TGTGCCTGGAGTGGAGTAGCGGCGTACGAGCAGTACTTC. Encoded protein: CAWSGVAAYEQYF. Full variable domain (rest looked up from reference TRBV30 and TRBJ2-7): SQTIHQWPATLVQPVGSPLSLECTVEGTSNPNLYWYRQAAGRGLQLLFYSVGIGQISSEVPQNLSASRPQDRQFILSSKKLLLSDSGFYLCAWSGVAAYEQYFGPGTRLTVT.

V is TRBV27 and J is TRBJ2-7; D is undetermined. Germline values: CDR1 MNHEY, CDR2 SMNVEV (reference sequence). V was cut by 3 bases and J by 0 bases, with 9 bases left in between. The CDR3 has 14 residues. CDR3 sequence: CASSFTESSYEQYF. The CDR3 nucleotides are TGTGCCAGCAGTTTCACGGAGAGCTCCTACGAGCAGTACTTC.

The V and J genes are TRBV5-4 and TRBJ1-1; D might be TRBD1 (6 bases). V was cut by 3 bases and J by 5 bases, with 14 bases left in between. Looked up from germline, CDR1 is SGHNT and CDR2 is YYREEE (reference sequence). This CDR3 is 14 amino acids long. The DNA of the CDR3 is TGTGCCAGCAGCTCTACAGGGTCGTGGACTGAAGCTTTCTTT. It codes for CASSSTGSWTEAFF.

The chain employs TRBV19 and TRBJ1-1; 7 bases fit TRBD1. With 7 bases clipped from V and 4 bases from J, the junction kept 9 bases outside the gene matches. The CDR3 runs 14 residues. Germline V lookup: CDR1 LNHDA, CDR2 SQIVND (reference sequence). The CDR3 nucleotides read TGTGCCAGTACGCCTCGACAGGGTGTCACTGAAGCTTTCTTT. It yields the protein CASTPRQGVTEAFF.

The chain links TRBV5-1 to TRBJ2-7, with no clear D. V was pared by 2 bases and J by 4 bases, with 4 bases between. This CDR3 has 11 residues. CDR1 is SGHRS, CDR2 YFSETQ, per germline. CDR3: CASSFEYEQYF. CDR3 nucleotides: TGCGCCAGCAGCTTTGAATACGAGCAGTACTTC.

A few counts support this clone. V usage is TRBV6-5 and J usage is TRBJ2-7, with a weak D call TRBD1 (5 bases). Germline assignment: CDR1 MNHEY and CDR2 SVGAGI. V lost 5 bases and J 5 bases, leaving 7 bases between the germline ends. The CDR3 consists of 11 residues. Here the CDR3 reads CASSEGDEQYF. CDR3 in DNA: TGTGCCAGCAGTGAAGGGGACGAGCAGTACTTC.

This chain connects TRBV6-1 to TRBJ2-7; no reliable D call. V was cut by 1 base and J by 6 bases, with 10 bases left in between. There are 13 residues in the CDR3. From germline, CDR1 is MNHNS and CDR2 SASEGT. The CDR3 DNA reads TGTGCCAGCAGTGAAGGTGTCCCTCTCGAGCAGTACTTC. It is translated as CASSEGVPLEQYF.

V gene TRBV28 combines with J gene TRBJ1-1; D is possibly TRBD1 (6 bases). Trimming cost V 7 bases and J 8 bases, with 23 bases left between them. The CDR3 totals 15 residues. In germline, CDR1 is MDHEN, CDR2 SYDVKM. CDR3: CASIGTTGPRGEAFF. The CDR3 DNA reads as TGTGCCAGCATTGGAACTACAGGGCCTCGGGGGGAAGCTTTCTTT.

V is TRBV18 and J is TRBJ2-7; the match to TRBD1 covers 9 bases. This CDR3 is 17 amino acids long. The V gene end was trimmed by 3 bases and the J gene end by 4 bases; junction bases not matched to a gene: 13. The germline V gene has CDR1 KGHSH and CDR2 LQKENI. CDR3 in amino acids: CASSPAWGTGLDYEQYF. The CDR3 bases are TGTGCCAGCTCACCGGCGTGGGGGACAGGGCTTGATTACGAGCAGTACTTC.

This clone was seen once. The V and J genes are TRBV5-1 and TRBJ2-5; 14 positions agree with TRBD2. The germline V gene has CDR1 SGHRS and CDR2 YFSETQ. The CDR3 loop spans 16 amino acids. The V and J ends lost 2 bases and 5 bases, in that order; junction bases with no gene match: 5. The CDR3 nucleotides read TGCGCCAGCAGCTTAGGACTAGCGGGAGGCGGGGAGACCCAGTACTTC. This gives the protein CASSLGLAGGGETQYF.

The CDR3: CASSLHGRAETGELFF. CDR3 sequence (DNA): TGTGCCAGTAGCTTACACGGGAGGGCGGAAACCGGGGAGCTGTTTTTT. The chain is built from TRBV19 and TRBJ2-2, with 8 bases that match TRBD2. The CDR3 contains 16 residues. V trimming: 6 bases; J trimming: 5 bases; junction bases outside the gene matches: 11. From germline, CDR1 is LNHDA and CDR2 SQIVND (reference sequence).

The sample holds one count of this clone. This chain connects TRBV5-4 to TRBJ1-1; 9 bases are a match to TRBD1. The CDR3 has 15 amino acids. With V trimmed by 1 base and J by 2 bases, 3 bases remained unmatched. Germline loops: CDR1 SGHNT, CDR2 YYREEE (reference sequence). Written as DNA, the CDR3 is TGTGCCAGCAGCTTGAGGACAGGGGTCAACACTGAAGCTTTCTTT. Translated, it gives CASSLRTGVNTEAFF. The full variable domain, with the rest looked up from reference TRBV5-4 and TRBJ1-1, is ETGVTQSPTHLIKTRGQQVTLRCSSQSGHNTVSWYQQALGQGPQFIFQYYREEENGRGNFPPRFSGLQFPNYSSELNVNALELDDSALYLCASSLRTGVNTEAFFGQGTRLTVV.

V and J are TRBV21-1 and TRBJ2-5; TRBD2 is the table's D call and was not checked against the DNA. TRBV21-1 is a pseudogene segment. The CDR3 loop spans 13 amino acids. CDR3 sequence (DNA): TGTGCCAGCAGCATAGGAGGTGGTGGGACCCAGTACTTC. The encoded protein is CASSIGGGGTQYF.

V and J are TRBV4-3 and TRBJ2-3, with 8 bases that match TRBD2. Per the germline V gene, CDR1 is LGHNA and CDR2 is YSLEER. This CDR3 comprises 15 residues. The V and J ends lost 4 bases and 6 bases, in that order; junction bases with no gene match: 9. CDR3 sequence reads: CASSPRSGGSDTQYF. The DNA of the CDR3 is TGCGCCAGCAGCCCCCGGTCGGGAGGGTCCGATACGCAGTATTTT.

J is TRBJ2-1 and V is TRBV4-3; no firm D call. This CDR3 is built from 16 residues. Germline values: CDR1 LGHNA, CDR2 YSLEER. V was trimmed by 0 bases and J by 9 bases, leaving 18 bases between them. CDR3 region: CASSQESLEGLSEQFF. CDR3 bases: TGCGCCAGCAGCCAAGAGTCCCTAGAAGGCTTGAGTGAGCAGTTCTTC.

In this sample, this clone turned up a few times. The chain is built from TRBV28 and TRBJ2-4; the D gene is possibly TRBD1 (5 bases). The CDR3 totals 12 residues. Trimming removed 6 bases from V and 6 bases from J, with 9 bases in between. Per germline, CDR1 MDHEN and CDR2 SYDVKM. CDR3 DNA: TGTGCCAGCAGATCAGGGTTAAACATTCAGTACTTC. It is translated as CASRSGLNIQYF.

The chain couples TRBV19 to TRBJ2-2, with TRBD1 matching over 11 bases. Per germline, CDR1 LNHDA and CDR2 SQIVND (reference sequence). The CDR3 totals 16 residues. The J segment lost 5 bases and the V segment lost 5 bases, leaving 7 bases of the junction unmatched. CDR3 sequence reads: CASSFRTGGATGELFF. CDR3 nucleotides: TGTGCCAGTAGTTTCAGGACAGGGGGCGCGACCGGGGAGCTGTTTTTT.

This chain links TRBV5-1 with TRBJ1-2, with 8 nucleotides matching TRBD1. Germline lookup yields CDR1 SGHRS and CDR2 YFSETQ. Trimming removed 7 bases from V and 1 base from J; junction bases left unmatched: 6. The CDR3 is made up of 14 amino acids. The CDR3 region has the DNA TGCGCCAGCGGTACAGGGGGGAGTAACTATGGCTACACCTTC. As protein: CASGTGGSNYGYTF. Drawing the rest from reference TRBV5-1 and TRBJ1-2, the complete variable domain is KAGVTQTPRYLIKTRGQQVTLSCSPISGHRSVSWYQQTPGQGLQFLFEYFSETQRNKGNFPGRFSGRQFSNSRSEMNVSTLELGDSALYLCASGTGGSNYGYTFGSGTRLTVV.

The DNA for the CDR3 is TGTGCCAGCAGCTTGGAGACTAGCGTAGATACGCAGTATTTT. Protein: CASSLETSVDTQYF. The genes are TRBV5-8 and TRBJ2-3, with 8 bases that match TRBD2. J gave up 5 bases and V 0 bases, and 2 bases lay outside the gene matches. Germline V gene data show CDR1 as SGHTS and CDR2 as YDEGEE. This CDR3 has 14 residues.

The chain joins TRBV2 to TRBJ1-1; maybe TRBD1 (6 bases). The V gene's germline CDR1 is SNHLY and CDR2 FYNNEI. V gave up 7 bases and J gave up 5 bases, with 17 bases separating them. The CDR3 is made up of 14 amino acids. CDR3 in DNA: TGTGCCAGCACCCTGCTAGGGGGGCGAACTGAAGCTTTCTTT. This translates into CASTLLGGRTEAFF.

This sequence joins TRBV7-7 and TRBJ2-7, with D perhaps TRBD1 (5 bases). V was clipped by 0 bases and J by 4 bases, with 10 bases between them. There are 14 residues in the CDR3. Looked up from germline, CDR1 is SSHAT and CDR2 is FNYEAQ (reference sequence). The CDR3 loop reads CASSLAKQGYEQYF. CDR3 in DNA: TGTGCCAGCAGCTTAGCGAAGCAGGGATACGAGCAGTACTTC.

The chain joins TRBV7-2 to TRBJ1-1, with D perhaps matching TRBD1 (5 bases). This CDR3 is built from 15 residues. The V gene lost 4 bases and the J gene lost 4 bases, with 16 bases spanning the gap. Germline CDR1 reads SGHTA; CDR2 reads FQGNSA. The CDR3 DNA reads as TGTGCCAGCAGCTCTCGGAGGGGCGTTGGCACTGAAGCTTTCTTT. Protein product: CASSSRRGVGTEAFF.

The chain couples TRBV10-2 to TRBJ2-3; D not certain. Germline V gene sequence: CDR1 WSHSY, CDR2 SAAADI. V lost 5 bases and J 4 bases, leaving 7 bases between the germline ends. This CDR3 has 12 amino acids. The CDR3 protein is CASSLQADTQYF. The CDR3 DNA reads as TGCGCCAGCAGTTTGCAGGCAGATACGCAGTATTTT.

This clone was counted a few times. V is TRBV19 and J is TRBJ1-2; no reliable D call. Between the trimmed V and J ends, which lost 3 bases and 6 bases, there was a span of 11 bases. Germline CDR1 reads LNHDA; CDR2 reads SQIVND (reference sequence). The CDR3 length is 13 residues. CDR3 protein: CASSMRSGDGYTF. For the CDR3, the DNA is TGTGCCAGTAGTATGAGAAGTGGAGATGGCTACACCTTC. The variable domain in full, with the rest retrieved from reference TRBV19 and TRBJ1-2, is DGGITQSPKYLFRKEGQNVTLSCEQNLNHDAMYWYRQDPGQGLRLIYYSQIVNDFQKGDIAEGYSVSREKKESFPLTVTSAQKNPTAFYLCASSMRSGDGYTFGSGTRLTVV.

On this clone itself: One end of the junction does not line up with germline, which may come from a read error. V usage is TRBV15 and J usage is TRBJ2-7; D gene ambiguous. This CDR3 region has 12 residues. The germline V gene encodes CDR1 LNHNV and CDR2 YYDKDF (reference sequence). CDR3 DNA sequence: TGTGCCACCAGCAGAGATCTTTTGAGTTTCTTCTTC. This sequence encodes CATSRDLLSFFF. The variable domain in full, completed from reference TRBV15 and TRBJ2-7, reads DAMVIQNPRYQVTQFGKPVTLSCSQTLNHNVMYWYQQKSSQAPKLLFHYYDKDFNNEADTPDNFQSRRPNTSFCFLDIRSPGLGDTAMYLCATSRDLLSFFFGPGTRLTVT.

V gene TRBV29-1 combines with J gene TRBJ2-3, with D possibly being TRBD1 (6 bases). The CDR3 is 13 residues long. Between the trimmed V and J ends, which lost 1 base and 3 bases, there was a span of 8 bases. Germline-derived CDR1 and CDR2 are SQVTM and ANQGSEA. CDR3 sequence: CSVEGQDTDTQYF. The CDR3 bases are TGCAGCGTTGAAGGACAGGATACAGATACGCAGTATTTT.

The chain couples TRBV5-1 to TRBJ1-1, with D possibly being TRBD1 (6 bases). The CDR3 consists of 12 residues. V was cut by 0 bases and J by 10 bases, with 10 bases left in between. The V gene's germline CDR1 is SGHRS and CDR2 YFSETQ. CDR3 sequence: CASSLGRGPAFF. The CDR3 coding sequence is TGCGCCAGCAGCTTGGGCAGGGGCCCAGCTTTCTTT.

This clone has only one observation. The genes are TRBV5-6 and TRBJ2-5; 10 bases align to TRBD2. Germline CDR1 is SGHDT and CDR2 is YYEEEE. The CDR3 runs to 16 residues. V lost 4 bases and J lost 4; bases outside the gene matches: 10. In DNA form, the CDR3 reads TGTGCCAGCAGCCGCCGACCTAGCGGGAGTAGAGAGACCCAGTACTTC. Translated, it gives CASSRRPSGSRETQYF. Supplemented by reference TRBV5-6 and TRBJ2-5, the full variable domain reads DAGVTQSPTHLIKTRGQQVTLRCSPKSGHDTVSWYQQALGQGPQFIFQYYEEEERQRGNFPDRFSGHQFPNYSSELNVNALLLGDSALYLCASSRRPSGSRETQYFGPGTRLLVL.